Shown below are 3 T cell receptor beta chains from a single sample sequenced in a study of blood T cell repertoires in COVID-19. Using immunoSEQ multiplex PCR, the repertoire was profiled, and TCRdb retains in-frame clones only, with some absent. The sample contains tens of thousands of clones, about 86% of which appear only once. Sequenced material: peripheral blood. Receptors were obtained from a woman in her sixties or seventies with acute or convalescent COVID-19.

The chain recombines TRBV3-1 (or the pseudogene TRBV3-2) with TRBJ1-1, with D unresolved. Looked up from germline, CDR1 is LGHDT and CDR2 is YNNKEL (reference sequence). This CDR3 is 14 amino acids long. Trimming took 1 base from V and 1 from J, leaving 7 bases between them. The CDR3 bases are TGTGCCAGCAGCCAAGCCTATGGGAACACTGAAGCTTTCTTT. Its protein is CASSQAYGNTEAFF.

This clone was detected only a few times. The chain links TRBV7-9 to TRBJ1-1, with D tentatively TRBD1 (5 bases). The CDR3 is 13 residues long. Germline V gene lookup returns CDR1 SEHNR and CDR2 FQNEAQ (reference sequence). V lost 4 bases and J lost 6, with 12 bases in between. This chain's CDR3 is CASSSGTSAEAFF. DNA for the CDR3: TGTGCCAGCAGCTCCGGGACTAGCGCTGAAGCTTTCTTT.

The V call is TRBV6-5, the J call TRBJ1-1; 9 bases line up with TRBD1. After removal of 2 bases from V and 5 bases from J, the junction contained 9 bases not matched to a gene. CDR1 is MNHEY, CDR2 SVGAGI, per germline. The CDR3 sequence is 16 residues long. The CDR3 region has the DNA TGTGCCAGCAGTTACGGAATACAGGGGGCCTTGACTGAAGCTTTCTTT. As protein: CASSYGIQGALTEAFF.